This is a list of T cell receptor beta chains from one sample in a study of T cell changes during pregnancy in multiple sclerosis. Sequencing used immunoSEQ multiplex PCR; TCRdb keeps in-frame clones, though not all of them. Counted here are roughly 50,000 clones, approximately 94% occurring once; the ten biggest clones make up approximately 3.5%. The sample in question was CD8+ T cells from peripheral blood mononuclear cells, obtained in the third trimester of pregnancy. The receptor source for this set is a female donor with multiple sclerosis, enrolled in a pregnancy study. CDR3s leave out the opening cysteine and the closing phenylalanine or tryptophan. D genes are given only for firm matches.

D	J	V	CDR3
.	TRBJ1-1	TRBV5-1	ASSLGDSWTEAF
TRBD1	TRBJ1-1	TRBV5-6	ASSRVPQGANTEAF
.	TRBJ2-7	TRBV19	ASSFGPSYEQY
.	TRBJ2-1	TRBV15	ATSRVRRDEQF
.	TRBJ1-2	TRBV7-9	ASSMGQVPNYGYT
TRBD1	TRBJ2-1	TRBV9	ASSARGTGPTWYNEQF
.	TRBJ2-1	TRBV25-1	ASSFYNEQF
TRBD2	TRBJ2-1	TRBV4-3	ASSHDSGNSYNEQF
TRBD1	TRBJ1-3	TRBV6-5	ASSRDRGTGNTIY
TRBD1	TRBJ2-5	TRBV4-1	ASHRGGMEALQETQY
TRBD2	TRBJ2-5	TRBV27	ATAVGTSGRETQY
TRBD2	TRBJ2-3	TRBV6-4	ASSRTSGSGDTQY
TRBD1	TRBJ2-6	TRBV27	ASSSRRYRGAKPGANVLT
TRBD1	TRBJ2-1	TRBV5-6	ASSVLTGGTLYNEQF
.	TRBJ1-1	TRBV10-3	AIRVAEAETEAF
.	TRBJ2-7	TRBV21-1	ASSRSTGGNYEQY
TRBD1	TRBJ2-7	TRBV29-1	SVLDSRDSYEQY
.	TRBJ2-7	TRBV9	ASSVEGSSYEQY
TRBD2	TRBJ2-7	TRBV7-2	ASSPAGLAGGRYYEQY
.	TRBJ2-1	TRBV5-5	ASSLLAPSYNEQF
.	TRBJ1-1	TRBV5-1	ASSLSSNTEAF
.	TRBJ2-1	TRBV7-9	ASTGEDEQF
.	TRBJ2-6	TRBV6-4	ASSDTDRLTFSGANVLT
.	TRBJ2-5	TRBV7-8	ASSSGVGETQY
TRBD2	TRBJ2-1	TRBV4-2	ASSQPWTSGSSYNEQF
.	TRBJ2-7	TRBV19	ASSINSVTSLEQY
TRBD1	TRBJ1-5	TRBV5-5	ASSIPGQGASQPQH
.	TRBJ2-5	TRBV11-3	ASSSRDSETQY
.	TRBJ1-5	TRBV21-1	ASRAAGLSNQPQH
TRBD2	TRBJ2-2	TRBV11-1	ASSLAGGTGELF
.	TRBJ2-1	TRBV2	ARSATYSSYNEQF
.	TRBJ2-7	TRBV29-1	SVELPGSYEQY
TRBD1	TRBJ1-5	TRBV7-8	ASSARTGGDQPQH
TRBD2	TRBJ2-1	TRBV29-1	SVGPSLGLAGVFYNEQF
TRBD2	TRBJ2-2	TRBV7-2	ASSWGGWTGELF
.	TRBJ2-1	TRBV6-1	ASSESFNEQF
TRBD1	TRBJ2-1	TRBV27	ASGRTGTGRHEQF
.	TRBJ1-2	TRBV9	ASSVVPDKPDNYGYT
.	TRBJ2-7	TRBV28	ASSLFGYPEQY
.	TRBJ2-3	TRBV25-1	ASSVGGASTDTQY
.	TRBJ2-2	TRBV4-1	ASSLHPPNTGELF
TRBD1	TRBJ2-7	TRBV2	ASSEEGQGSYEQY
.	TRBJ1-5	TRBV4-1	ASSHQDNSNQPQH
.	TRBJ1-1	TRBV19	ASSIDHRGEAF
.	TRBJ2-7	TRBV28	ASSTRTIPKAYEQY
.	TRBJ2-3	TRBV2	AVRTDGADTQY
TRBD1	TRBJ1-4	TRBV4-1	ASSQGQGEVGTTNEKLF
.	TRBJ1-4	TRBV6-1	ASSEWSYSATNEKLF
TRBD2	TRBJ2-1	TRBV13	ASSETGTSGDNEQF
.	TRBJ2-3	TRBV4-1	ASSPLGQSWDTQY
TRBD2	TRBJ2-1	TRBV29-1	SVASSGREATYNEQF
TRBD1	TRBJ2-7	TRBV5-1	ASSYGTGGAYEQY
TRBD1	TRBJ2-7	TRBV10-3	AISGDRGDEQY
.	TRBJ2-7	TRBV27	ASSLQGGVSEQY
.	TRBJ1-1	TRBV27	ASSLYFPGGLTEAF
TRBD2	TRBJ2-3	TRBV5-1	ASSRTGLADPTDTQY
.	TRBJ1-2	TRBV11-2	ASSSLTDYGYT
.	TRBJ2-3	TRBV6-1	ASSEGAFSTDTQY
TRBD1	TRBJ1-2	TRBV27	ASSLGTGSYQGYT